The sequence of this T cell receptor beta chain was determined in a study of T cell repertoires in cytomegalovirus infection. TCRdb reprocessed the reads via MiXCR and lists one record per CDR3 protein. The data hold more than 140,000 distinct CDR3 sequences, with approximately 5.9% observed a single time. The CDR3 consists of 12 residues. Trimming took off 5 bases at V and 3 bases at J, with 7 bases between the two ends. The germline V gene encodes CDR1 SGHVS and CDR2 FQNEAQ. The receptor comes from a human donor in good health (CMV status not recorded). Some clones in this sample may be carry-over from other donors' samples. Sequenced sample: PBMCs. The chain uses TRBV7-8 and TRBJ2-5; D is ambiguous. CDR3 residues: CASSTWKETQYF. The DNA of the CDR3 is TGTGCCAGCAGCACTTGGAAAGAGACCCAGTACTTC.